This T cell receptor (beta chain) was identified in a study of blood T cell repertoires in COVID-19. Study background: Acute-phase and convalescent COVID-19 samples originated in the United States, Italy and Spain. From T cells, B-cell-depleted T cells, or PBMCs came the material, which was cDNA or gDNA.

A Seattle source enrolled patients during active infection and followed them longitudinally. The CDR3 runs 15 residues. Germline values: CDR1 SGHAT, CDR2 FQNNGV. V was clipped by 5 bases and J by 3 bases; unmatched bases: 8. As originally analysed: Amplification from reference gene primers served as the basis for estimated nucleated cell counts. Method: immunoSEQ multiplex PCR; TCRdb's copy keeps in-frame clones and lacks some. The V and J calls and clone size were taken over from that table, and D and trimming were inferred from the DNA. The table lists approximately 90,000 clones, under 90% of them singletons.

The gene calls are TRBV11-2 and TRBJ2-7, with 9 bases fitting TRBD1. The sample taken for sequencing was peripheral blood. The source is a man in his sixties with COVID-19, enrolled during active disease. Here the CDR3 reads CASSTDGQGYYEQYF. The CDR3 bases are TGTGCCAGCAGCACCGACGGACAGGGGTACTACGAGCAGTACTTC.